Presented here are 5 T cell receptor beta chains from one specimen sequenced in a study of blood T cells in healthy people across ages. A second PCR, run for roughly 6 to 11 cycles, used a sample-barcoded 5' primer plus a J-beta primer mix. TCRdb recomputed calls from the 5' RACE reads with MiXCR, one row per CDR3 protein. This sample yields fewer than 2,000,000 distinct CDR3 sequences, of which about 39% are seen a single time; more than 20% belongs to the top ten. The sequenced sample consisted of blood. The source is a human donor in good health.

CDR3 protein: CASSVKKDFSGSYNEQFF. DNA for the CDR3: TGTGCCAGCAGCGTAAAGAAGGACTTCAGCGGATCCTACAATGAGCAGTTCTTC. V is TRBV9 and J is TRBJ2-1, with D maybe TRBD2 (5 bases). The CDR3 consists of 18 residues. Germline loops: CDR1 SGDLS, CDR2 YYNGEE. The ends were cut back, 1 base at V and 1 base at J, with 18 bases in the middle.

V is TRBV28 and J is TRBJ1-2; the D gene is possibly TRBD1 (5 bases). Per the germline V gene, CDR1 is MDHEN and CDR2 is SYDVKM. Trimming pared 3 bases from V and 7 bases from J, leaving 18 bases between. The CDR3 is 15 residues long. CDR3 loop: CASSFTGASVGGYTF. The CDR3 bases are TGTGCCAGCAGTTTCACCGGGGCGTCGGTCGGTGGCTACACCTTC.

This clonotype was seen repeatedly, ten times or more. This chain's CDR3 is CSVVPGTSADTQYF. As DNA, the CDR3 is TGCAGCGTAGTCCCCGGGACTAGCGCAGATACGCAGTATTTT. This rearrangement joins TRBV29-1 to TRBJ2-3; 10 bases are a match to TRBD2. This CDR3 spans 14 amino acids. Germline V CDR1 and CDR2: SQVTM, ANQGSEA. Germline trimming cut 6 bases from V and 4 bases from J; bases unmatched to any gene: 7.

This clonotype occurred a few times. The chain is built from TRBV6-6 and TRBJ2-4; D perhaps matches TRBD2 (5 bases). Gene TRBJ2-5 matches the end of the DNA better, so the J call may be wrong. Germline V CDR1 and CDR2: MNHNY, SVGAGI (reference sequence). The CDR3 covers 15 residues. The CDR3 spells CASSSRGQKRETQYF. The CDR3 nucleotides read TGTGCCAGCAGTTCTCGGGGTCAAAAGAGAGAGACCCAGTACTTC.

This clonotype was found a few times. This chain uses TRBV7-2 with TRBJ2-3; D remains unclear. Germline V gives CDR1 SGHTA, CDR2 FQGNSA. The CDR3 covers 15 residues. V dropped 0 bases and J dropped 2 bases, with 9 bases sitting between them. The CDR3 loop is CASSLALTNTDTQYF. The CDR3 nucleotides read TGTGCCAGCAGCTTAGCGCTTACGAACACAGATACGCAGTATTTT.